This T cell receptor beta chain comes out of a study of blood T cell repertoires in COVID-19. About the research overall: T cells, B-cell-depleted T cells, or PBMCs provided the cDNA or gDNA that served as material.

V dropped 2 bases and J dropped 4; count of bases not matched to a gene: 4. The germline CDR1 and CDR2 sequences are MGHRA and YSYEKL. This CDR3 comprises 14 residues. Assay: immunoSEQ multiplex PCR; the TCRdb copy retains only in-frame clones and omits some. The sample holds more than 250,000 clones, 88% seen once. In this sample, this clone turned up once. This TCR was sampled from a woman in her thirties or forties with acute COVID-19. This chain joins TRBV4-1 and TRBJ1-2, with 7 nucleotides matching TRBD1. Sequenced input: PBMCs or T cells enriched from blood (not recorded which). CDR3 region: CASSQLGQPYGYTF. The CDR3 DNA sequence: TGCGCCAGCAGCCAACTGGGACAGCCCTATGGCTACACCTTC.